This TCR beta chain came from a study of cytomegalovirus exposure and HLA in healthy donors. General observations from the study: A later analysis appeared to link common viral pathogens to several of the most significant clusters. Diagnosis of cytomegalovirus status made by the classifier reportedly showed high specificity and sensitivity.

In the PCR, 60 Vbeta and 13 Jbeta primers were used. Clones were read by immunoSEQ multiplex PCR, and TCRdb kept only the in-frame ones, dropping some. The sample shows around 20,000 clones, roughly four fifths of them seen only once. This clone was detected once. Antigen unknown. The sequencing input was PBMCs. This TCR derives from a human donor in good health.

The CDR3 region is CASSLTSGGNSDTQYF. The DNA for the CDR3 is TGTGCCAGCAGCCTTACTAGCGGGGGCAATTCAGATACGCAGTATTTT. The J gene is TRBJ2-3, the V gene TRBV27; 11 bases align to TRBD2. This CDR3 region has 16 residues. Germline lookup yields CDR1 MNHEY and CDR2 SMNVEV (reference sequence). V lost 6 bases to trimming and J lost 4 bases; unmatched junction nucleotides: 9.